This T cell receptor beta chain was recovered during a study of cytomegalovirus exposure and HLA in healthy donors. Germline lookup yields CDR1 SGHRS and CDR2 YFSETQ. Between the trimmed V and J ends, which lost 3 bases and 6 bases, there was a span of 19 bases. CDR3 length equals 15 residues. PCR involved 60 Vbeta and 13 Jbeta primers. Generated by immunoSEQ multiplex PCR, the TCRdb table keeps only in-frame clones and is missing some. In the table there are around 120,000 clones, more than 80% of which are singletons. The sequencing input was PBMCs. The chain recombines TRBV5-1 with TRBJ2-7, with D unresolved. This clonotype was obtained from a man aged 25-40 years in good health and CMV-seronegative. The CDR3 DNA reads as TGCGCCAGCAGCTCTAGTACTTTCCCCGGAAGCGAGCAGTACTTC. Residues: CASSSSTFPGSEQYF.